This paragraph reports one T cell receptor (beta chain). Investigators prepared the TCR beta libraries by applying iRepertoire HTBI primers and Arm-PCR of CDR3 regions. TCRdb fed the multiplex PCR reads into MiXCR, producing one record per CDR3 protein. The sample records under 800,000 distinct CDR3 sequences, 15% to 20% being singletons. This sample was taken from a study of regulatory T cells in long-lasting Graves disease. Noted time point: newly diagnosed GD, antithyroid drugs for less than 3 months. Scientists built the TCR library using RNA that was extracted from PBMCs. These data also featured in a second study, about T cells in Graves' hyperthyroidism and ophthalmopathy.

This specimen was peripheral blood mononuclear cells (PBMCs), taken at new diagnosis, from a patient treated with antithyroid drugs. This TCR was recovered from a woman aged 25 to 39 with Graves disease.

CDR3 loop: CSARDPMARSGNTIYF. The CDR3 nucleotides read TGCAGTGCTAGAGACCCCATGGCTAGATCTGGAAACACCATATATTTT. The rearrangement links TRBV20-1 to TRBJ1-3, with no clear D. CDR1 and CDR2 (germline): DFQATT, SNEGSKA (reference sequence). Trimming took off 0 bases at V and 1 base at J, with 13 bases between the two ends. This CDR3 has 16 residues.